The sequence of this T cell receptor beta chain was determined in a study of T cell repertoires in cytomegalovirus infection. The study, taken as a whole, reports: Carriers of CMV and the relevant HLA type were discriminated by public TCR beta frequency.

V lost 3 bases, J lost 1 base, and 24 bases lay in between. The CDR3 runs to 19 residues. TCRdb re-derived calls from the reads in MiXCR, one entry per CDR3 protein. Seen here are nearly 650,000 distinct CDR3 sequences, about 24% observed once, and the top ten hold 6.5% to 10%. This clonotype was observed a few times. Its antigen is unidentified. Sequencing used CD8+ T cells from PBMCs. The J gene is TRBJ2-5, the V gene TRBV12-3 or TRBV12-4; the D call may be TRBD1 or TRBD2 (5 bases each). The clonotype comes from a human donor in good health (CMV status not recorded). Some clones in this sample may be carry-over from other donors' samples. CDR3 amino acids: CASSFLLPGRLQRQETQYF. CDR3 coding DNA: TGTGCCAGCAGTTTCCTACTTCCGGGACGTCTCCAACGCCAAGAGACCCAGTACTTC.